This T cell receptor beta chain was recovered during a study of blood T cell repertoires in COVID-19. Study summary: Samples of COVID-19 (acute and convalescent) were obtained from the United States, Italy and Spain.

Profiled with immunoSEQ multiplex PCR; TCRdb holds only in-frame clones, not every one. Seen here are 150,000 to 200,000 clones, roughly 86% observed once, and the top ten hold around 8.6%. Participant ages covered roughly 18 to 89 years across some 25 US areas. Resolution of symptoms, clearance, or two negative PCRs was present in recovered Cohort 3 donors. CDR1 is MNHNS, CDR2 SASEGT, per germline. CDR3 length: 15 residues. V was shortened by 2 bases and J by 8 bases, with 16 bases between the two germline ends. The sequence derives from a woman aged 25 to 39 who had recovered from COVID-19. J is TRBJ1-3 and V is TRBV6-1; D perhaps matches TRBD1 (6 bases). The sequencing input was PBMCs or T cells enriched from blood (not recorded which). The CDR3, as DNA: TGTGCCAGCAGTGAACAACCGGGACAAGGGGACACCATATATTTT. Translation: CASSEQPGQGDTIYF.